This T cell receptor (beta chain) was sequenced during a study of response to subunit inactivated influenza vaccine. TCRdb re-analysed the RT-PCR reads in MiXCR, keeping a single row per CDR3 protein. The sample has under 550,000 distinct CDR3 sequences; 6% to 9% are singletons. This CDR3 is built from 16 residues. The V gene's germline CDR1 is SGHRS and CDR2 YFSETQ. With 4 bases removed from V and 1 base from J, the gap between germline ends came to 15 bases. The sample here was PBMCs from blood, taken around 25 months after vaccination. The TCR was taken from a man in his fifties or sixties who received an inactivated influenza vaccine. The chain couples TRBV5-1 to TRBJ2-1; the D is unclear. The CDR3 here is CASSTQPRRSYNEQFF. As DNA, the CDR3 is TGCGCCAGCAGCACTCAACCTAGAAGATCCTACAATGAGCAGTTCTTC.